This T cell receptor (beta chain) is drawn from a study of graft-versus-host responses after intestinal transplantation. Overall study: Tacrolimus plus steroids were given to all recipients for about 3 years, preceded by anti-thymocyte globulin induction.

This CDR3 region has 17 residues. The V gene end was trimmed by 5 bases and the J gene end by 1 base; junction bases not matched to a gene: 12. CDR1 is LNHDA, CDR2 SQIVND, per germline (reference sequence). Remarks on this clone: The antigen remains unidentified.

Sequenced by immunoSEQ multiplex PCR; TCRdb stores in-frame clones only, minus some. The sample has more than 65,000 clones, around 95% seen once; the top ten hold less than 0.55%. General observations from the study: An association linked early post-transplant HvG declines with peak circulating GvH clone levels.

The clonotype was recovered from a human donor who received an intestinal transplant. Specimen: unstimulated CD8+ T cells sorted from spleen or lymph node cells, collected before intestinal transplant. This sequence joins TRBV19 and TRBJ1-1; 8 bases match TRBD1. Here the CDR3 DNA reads TGTGCCAGTAGTTCCTACAGGGGGAAGGTGGCGAACACTGAAGCTTTCTTT. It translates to CASSSYRGKVANTEAFF.